A selection of T cell receptor beta chains follows, all from one sample in a study of cytomegalovirus exposure and HLA in healthy donors. Profiling relied on immunoSEQ multiplex PCR, and the TCRdb table lists in-frame clones only, not all of them. Of about 94,000 clones detected, about four fifths appear once; the ten largest clones hold about 4%. Source material: PBMCs. The receptor source for this set is a woman in her 40s in good health and CMV-seronegative. CDR3s include the opening cysteine and the closing phenylalanine or tryptophan. The order of the fields is clone size, J gene, V gene, D gene, CDR3 DNA, CDR3 protein. The D gene is left open where the match is weak. The size entry is marked missing in some rows and otherwise reads once, few, many or a size class.

>NA|TRBJ1-5|TRBV2|NA
TGTGCCAGCAGTGAGAGATATAGCAATCAGCCCCAGCATTTT
CASSERYSNQPQHF
>NA|TRBJ1-2|TRBV7-2|NA
TGTGCCAGCAGCTTAGCGGCAGGGGAGAACTATGGCTACACCTTC
CASSLAAGENYGYTF
>NA|TRBJ1-5|TRBV6-5|TRBD1
TGTGCCAGCAGTTACGACAGGGCGCGGCCCCAGCATTTT
CASSYDRARPQHF
>NA|TRBJ1-1|TRBV20-1|NA
TGCAGTGCGGCCGGGGTCGCTGAAGCTTTCTTT
CSAAGVAEAFF
>NA|TRBJ1-3|TRBV29-1|NA
TGCAGCGCCCTAAGATTTTCTGGAAACACCATATATTTT
CSALRFSGNTIYF
>NA|TRBJ2-3|TRBV4-2|TRBD2
TGTGCCAGCAGCCAAAAACGAAGCGGGGAGGGAGATACGCAGTATTTT
CASSQKRSGEGDTQYF
>NA|TRBJ1-4|TRBV19|NA
TGTGCCAGTAGTCCCCAACAAACTAATGAAAAACTGTTTTTT
CASSPQQTNEKLFF
>once|TRBJ2-5|TRBV9|TRBD2
TGTGCCAGCAGCGTAGCAGCGGGGAGGGACGAGACCCAGTACTTC
CASSVAAGRDETQYF
>NA|TRBJ2-1|TRBV9|NA
TGTGCCAGCAGCTCCTCCCTCGGGGGAAGGAATGAGCAGTTCTTC
CASSSSLGGRNEQFF
>once|TRBJ2-7|TRBV7-2|TRBD2
TGTGCCAGCAGCCCCGGGACTAGCGGGGGGGCCTTCTACGAGCAGTACTTC
CASSPGTSGGAFYEQYF
>NA|TRBJ1-6|TRBV4-1|TRBD1
TGCGCCAGCAAGCGGACAGGGGAAAGGAATTCACCCCTCCACTTT
CASKRTGERNSPLHF
>few|TRBJ1-1|TRBV5-4|TRBD1
TGTGCCAGCAGCTCGAAGGAACAGGGGGGAACTGAAGCTTTCTTT
CASSSKEQGGTEAFF
>NA|TRBJ1-1|TRBV2|NA
TGTGCCAGCAGTGCTGAGATGAACACTGAAGCTTTCTTT
CASSAEMNTEAFF
>many|TRBJ2-7|TRBV4-3|TRBD1
TGCGCCAGCAGCCAAGATTTGGCAGGGGGCCAATACGAGCAGTACTTC
CASSQDLAGGQYEQYF